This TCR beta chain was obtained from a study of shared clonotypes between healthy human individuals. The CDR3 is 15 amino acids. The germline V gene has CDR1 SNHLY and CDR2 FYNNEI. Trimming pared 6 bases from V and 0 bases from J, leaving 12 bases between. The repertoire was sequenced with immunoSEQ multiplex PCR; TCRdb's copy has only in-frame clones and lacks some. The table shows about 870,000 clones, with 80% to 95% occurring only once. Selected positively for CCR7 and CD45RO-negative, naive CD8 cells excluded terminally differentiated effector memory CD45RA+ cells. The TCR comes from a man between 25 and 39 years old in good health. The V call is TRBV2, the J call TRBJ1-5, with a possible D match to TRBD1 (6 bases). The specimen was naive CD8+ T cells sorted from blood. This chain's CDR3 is CASRAQGNSNQPQHF. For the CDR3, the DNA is TGTGCCAGCAGAGCACAGGGAAATAGCAATCAGCCCCAGCATTTT.